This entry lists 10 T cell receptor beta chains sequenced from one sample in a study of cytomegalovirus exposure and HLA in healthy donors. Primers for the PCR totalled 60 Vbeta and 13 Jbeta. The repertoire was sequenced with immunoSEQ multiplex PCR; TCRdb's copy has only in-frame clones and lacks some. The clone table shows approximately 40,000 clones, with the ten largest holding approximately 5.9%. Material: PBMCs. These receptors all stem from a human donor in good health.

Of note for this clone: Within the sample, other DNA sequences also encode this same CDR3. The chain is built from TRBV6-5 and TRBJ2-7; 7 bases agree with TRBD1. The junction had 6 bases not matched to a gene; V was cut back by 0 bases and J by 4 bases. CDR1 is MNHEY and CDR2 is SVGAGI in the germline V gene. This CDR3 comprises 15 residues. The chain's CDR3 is CASSYSIRGLYEQYF. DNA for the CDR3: TGTGCCAGCAGTTACTCGATAAGGGGGCTTTACGAGCAGTACTTC.

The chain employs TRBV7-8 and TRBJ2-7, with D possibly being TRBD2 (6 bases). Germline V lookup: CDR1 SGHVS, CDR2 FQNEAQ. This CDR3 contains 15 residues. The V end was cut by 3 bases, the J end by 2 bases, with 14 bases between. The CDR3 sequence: CASSLVPGVTYEQYF. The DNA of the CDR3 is TGTGCCAGCAGCTTGGTTCCGGGGGTGACCTACGAGCAGTACTTC.

DNA of the CDR3: TGCAGCGTTGGAGCACACAGGGGGCTAAGGACCGGGGAGCTGTTTTTT. Protein: CSVGAHRGLRTGELFF. This chain connects TRBV29-1 to TRBJ2-2, with 9 bases aligning to TRBD1. Germline values: CDR1 SQVTM, CDR2 ANQGSEA. J lost 5 bases, V lost 4 bases, and 11 bases had no gene match. The CDR3 has 16 residues.

In nucleotides, the CDR3 is TGCGCCAGCAGCCACCCGATGGGCGGGGGTTCGGCAGATACGCAGTATTTT. Its translation is CASSHPMGGGSADTQYF. The chain has TRBV4-1 and TRBJ2-3; 7 bases fit TRBD2. Germline values: CDR1 MGHRA, CDR2 YSYEKL. This CDR3 region has 17 residues. The V gene end was trimmed by 3 bases and the J gene end by 4 bases; junction bases not matched to a gene: 13.

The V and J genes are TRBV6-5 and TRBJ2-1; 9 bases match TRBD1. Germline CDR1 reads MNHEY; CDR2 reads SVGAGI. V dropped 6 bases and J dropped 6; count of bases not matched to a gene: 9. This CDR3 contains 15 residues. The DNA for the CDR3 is TGTGCCAGCAGCCGTCCGGGACAGGGACCCAATGAGCAGTTCTTC. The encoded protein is CASSRPGQGPNEQFF.

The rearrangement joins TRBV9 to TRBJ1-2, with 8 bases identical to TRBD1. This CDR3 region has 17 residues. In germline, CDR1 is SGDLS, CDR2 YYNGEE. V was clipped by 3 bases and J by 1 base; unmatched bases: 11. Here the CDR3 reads CASSAVGQGRFNYGYTF. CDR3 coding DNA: TGTGCCAGCAGCGCGGTTGGACAGGGCCGGTTTAACTATGGCTACACCTTC.

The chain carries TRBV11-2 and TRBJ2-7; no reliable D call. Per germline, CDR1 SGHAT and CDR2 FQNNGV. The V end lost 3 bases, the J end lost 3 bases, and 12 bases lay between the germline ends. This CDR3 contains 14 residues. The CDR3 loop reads CASSLTSDLYEQYF. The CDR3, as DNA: TGTGCCAGCAGCTTGACATCTGACCTCTACGAGCAGTACTTC.

The DNA of the CDR3 is TGTGCCAGCAGCTGGGGACAGGGCTCCTACAATGAGCAGTTCTTC. Protein: CASSWGQGSYNEQFF. The J gene is TRBJ2-1, the V gene TRBV7-2; 9 bases are shared with TRBD1. The CDR3 consists of 15 residues. Losses at the gene ends were 4 bases for V and 0 bases for J; bases not matched to a gene: 1. CDR1 SGHTA and CDR2 FQGNSA come from the germline V gene.

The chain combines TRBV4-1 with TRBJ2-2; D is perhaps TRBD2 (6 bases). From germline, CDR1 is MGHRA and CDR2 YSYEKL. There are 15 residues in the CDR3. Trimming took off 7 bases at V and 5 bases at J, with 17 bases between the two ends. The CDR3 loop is CASNDAGTGTGELFF. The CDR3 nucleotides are TGCGCCAGCAACGACGCGGGAACAGGTACCGGGGAGCTGTTTTTT.

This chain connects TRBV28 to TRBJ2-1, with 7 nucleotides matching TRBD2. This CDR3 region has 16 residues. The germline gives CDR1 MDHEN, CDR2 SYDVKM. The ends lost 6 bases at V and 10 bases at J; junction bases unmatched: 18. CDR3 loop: CASSPLGGGSLGEQFF. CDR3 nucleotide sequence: TGTGCCAGCAGCCCTCTTGGGGGGGGGTCCCTCGGGGAGCAGTTCTTC.